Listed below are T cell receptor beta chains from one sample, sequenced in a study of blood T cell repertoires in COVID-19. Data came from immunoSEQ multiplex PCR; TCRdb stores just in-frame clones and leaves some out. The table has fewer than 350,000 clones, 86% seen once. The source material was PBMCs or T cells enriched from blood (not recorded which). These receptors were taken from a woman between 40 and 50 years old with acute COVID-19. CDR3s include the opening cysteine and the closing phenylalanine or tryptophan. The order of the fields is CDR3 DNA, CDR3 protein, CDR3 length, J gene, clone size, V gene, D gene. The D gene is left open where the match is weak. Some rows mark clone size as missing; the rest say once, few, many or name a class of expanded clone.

CDR3 DNA: TGTGCCAGCAGCCAAGCTGCGGGGCCGGACTATGGCTACACCTTC
CDR3 protein: CASSQAAGPDYGYTF
CDR3 length: 15
J gene: TRBJ1-2
clone size: NA
V gene: TRBV3-1/TRBV3-2
D gene: NA

CDR3 DNA: TGTGCCAGCAAGACCGGGACTAGCGAAAGCTCCTACAATGAGCAGTTCTTC
CDR3 protein: CASKTGTSESSYNEQFF
CDR3 length: 17
J gene: TRBJ2-1
clone size: NA
V gene: TRBV27
D gene: TRBD2

CDR3 DNA: TGTGCCAGCAGCTTATTTCAGGGCGGGAGGGCCTACAATGAGCAGTTCTTC
CDR3 protein: CASSLFQGGRAYNEQFF
CDR3 length: 17
J gene: TRBJ2-1
clone size: NA
V gene: TRBV7-2
D gene: TRBD2

CDR3 DNA: TGTGCCAGCAGCCCCGACAGGGGGTCCTACAATGAGCAGTTCTTC
CDR3 protein: CASSPDRGSYNEQFF
CDR3 length: 15
J gene: TRBJ2-1
clone size: NA
V gene: TRBV5-4
D gene: TRBD1

CDR3 DNA: TGCGCCAGCAGCCAAGATATTAGCGGGAGAATCAATGAGCAGTTCTTC
CDR3 protein: CASSQDISGRINEQFF
CDR3 length: 16
J gene: TRBJ2-1
clone size: NA
V gene: TRBV4-3
D gene: TRBD2

CDR3 DNA: TGTGCCAGCGTAGCCCCGGGAGGAAACACCATATATTTT
CDR3 protein: CASVAPGGNTIYF
CDR3 length: 13
J gene: TRBJ1-3
clone size: NA
V gene: TRBV6-5
D gene: NA

CDR3 DNA: TGCGCCAGCAGCCAGTCCTTATCTTCCTATGGCTACACCTTC
CDR3 protein: CASSQSLSSYGYTF
CDR3 length: 14
J gene: TRBJ1-2
clone size: many
V gene: TRBV4-3
D gene: NA

CDR3 DNA: TGTGCCAGCAGCCACGGGACAGGGGGCATCGGGTCCAACACTGAAGCTTTCTTT
CDR3 protein: CASSHGTGGIGSNTEAFF
CDR3 length: 18
J gene: TRBJ1-1
clone size: NA
V gene: TRBV3-1/TRBV3-2
D gene: TRBD1

CDR3 DNA: TGTGCCAGCAGCCCTAGACAGGGGAACACCGGGGAGCTGTTTTTT
CDR3 protein: CASSPRQGNTGELFF
CDR3 length: 15
J gene: TRBJ2-2
clone size: NA
V gene: TRBV3-1/TRBV3-2
D gene: TRBD1

CDR3 DNA: TGTGCCAGCAGTCCCCCCCTTGGGGGGTTGAACACTGAAGCTTTCTTT
CDR3 protein: CASSPPLGGLNTEAFF
CDR3 length: 16
J gene: TRBJ1-1
clone size: NA
V gene: TRBV6-2/TRBV6-3
D gene: NA

CDR3 DNA: TGTGCCACCAGTGACCCGGGACTAGCGGGAGGTTGGCAGTATTTT
CDR3 protein: CATSDPGLAGGWQYF
CDR3 length: 15
J gene: TRBJ2-3
clone size: NA
V gene: TRBV24-1
D gene: TRBD2

CDR3 DNA: TGTGCCAGCAGCGTAGAAGGTAGCGGGAACACCGGGGAGCTGTTTTTT
CDR3 protein: CASSVEGSGNTGELFF
CDR3 length: 16
J gene: TRBJ2-2
clone size: NA
V gene: TRBV9
D gene: NA

CDR3 DNA: TGTGCCAGCAGCCCGCGACTAGCGGGGGGGCTTGGTACGCAGTATTTT
CDR3 protein: CASSPRLAGGLGTQYF
CDR3 length: 16
J gene: TRBJ2-3
clone size: NA
V gene: TRBV13
D gene: TRBD2

CDR3 DNA: TGTGCCAGCAGCAGGGACAGGGGAAGCGAGCAGTACTTC
CDR3 protein: CASSRDRGSEQYF
CDR3 length: 13
J gene: TRBJ2-7
clone size: NA
V gene: TRBV7-2
D gene: TRBD1

CDR3 DNA: TGTGCCAGCAGCTTGGCGGGGTTCTACGAGCAGTACTTC
CDR3 protein: CASSLAGFYEQYF
CDR3 length: 13
J gene: TRBJ2-7
clone size: NA
V gene: TRBV5-6
D gene: NA

CDR3 DNA: TGTGCCACCTTACCCTTAGCGGGAGGGCCTGAATATACGCAGTATTTT
CDR3 protein: CATLPLAGGPEYTQYF
CDR3 length: 16
J gene: TRBJ2-3
clone size: NA
V gene: TRBV15
D gene: TRBD2

CDR3 DNA: TGTGCCAGCAGCGTTATTAAACCGGGACTAGCGGGAGCAGATACGCAGTATTTT
CDR3 protein: CASSVIKPGLAGADTQYF
CDR3 length: 18
J gene: TRBJ2-3
clone size: NA
V gene: TRBV9
D gene: TRBD2

CDR3 DNA: TGTGCCAGCACCGGTCGGGGGGGCAATCAGCCCCAGCATTTT
CDR3 protein: CASTGRGGNQPQHF
CDR3 length: 14
J gene: TRBJ1-5
clone size: NA
V gene: TRBV6-5
D gene: NA

CDR3 DNA: TGTGCCACCAGCCCCCCAGGGGTTGGCACCGGGGAGCTGTTTTTT
CDR3 protein: CATSPPGVGTGELFF
CDR3 length: 15
J gene: TRBJ2-2
clone size: NA
V gene: TRBV15
D gene: NA

CDR3 DNA: TGTGCCAGCAGTTTAAACCCCACAGGATCACCCCTCCACTTT
CDR3 protein: CASSLNPTGSPLHF
CDR3 length: 14
J gene: TRBJ1-6
clone size: NA
V gene: TRBV27
D gene: NA

CDR3 DNA: TGTGCCAGCAGTGATTACAGGGCCCTTACCTACAATGAGCAGTTCTTC
CDR3 protein: CASSDYRALTYNEQFF
CDR3 length: 16
J gene: TRBJ2-1
clone size: NA
V gene: TRBV2
D gene: NA

CDR3 DNA: TGTGCCAGCATTTTACTAGCGGGGATTTACAATGAGCAGTTCTTC
CDR3 protein: CASILLAGIYNEQFF
CDR3 length: 15
J gene: TRBJ2-1
clone size: NA
V gene: TRBV2
D gene: TRBD2

CDR3 DNA: TGTGCCAGCAGTAGGACAGGGGTATCGTACGAGCAGTACTTC
CDR3 protein: CASSRTGVSYEQYF
CDR3 length: 14
J gene: TRBJ2-7
clone size: NA
V gene: TRBV2
D gene: TRBD1

CDR3 DNA: TGTGCCAGCAGCTACCGGGGGGGGGCCGGGGAGCTGTTTTTT
CDR3 protein: CASSYRGGAGELFF
CDR3 length: 14
J gene: TRBJ2-2
clone size: NA
V gene: TRBV6-5
D gene: TRBD2

CDR3 DNA: TGCAGTGCTAGTAACAGGGGAAACACTGAAGCTTTCTTT
CDR3 protein: CSASNRGNTEAFF
CDR3 length: 13
J gene: TRBJ1-1
clone size: NA
V gene: TRBV20-1
D gene: TRBD1

CDR3 DNA: TGTGCCAGCAGCCAAGATAGGGGGGGACACCCGAAGAACACTGAAGCTTTCTTT
CDR3 protein: CASSQDRGGHPKNTEAFF
CDR3 length: 18
J gene: TRBJ1-1
clone size: NA
V gene: TRBV14
D gene: NA

CDR3 DNA: TGCGCCAGCAGCTCAGGACAGGGGCCCTACGAGCAGTACTTC
CDR3 protein: CASSSGQGPYEQYF
CDR3 length: 14
J gene: TRBJ2-7
clone size: NA
V gene: TRBV5-1
D gene: TRBD1

CDR3 DNA: TGTGCCAGCAGACGGTTGAACTATGGCTACACCTTC
CDR3 protein: CASRRLNYGYTF
CDR3 length: 12
J gene: TRBJ1-2
clone size: NA
V gene: TRBV28
D gene: NA

CDR3 DNA: TGTGCCAGCAGCCTGGGACAGGGCGAGGTAGAGACCCAGTACTTC
CDR3 protein: CASSLGQGEVETQYF
CDR3 length: 15
J gene: TRBJ2-5
clone size: NA
V gene: TRBV11-3
D gene: TRBD1

CDR3 DNA: TGTGCCACCAGCAGAGATGGGGGTCAGGGGGACACTGAAGCTTTCTTT
CDR3 protein: CATSRDGGQGDTEAFF
CDR3 length: 16
J gene: TRBJ1-1
clone size: NA
V gene: TRBV15
D gene: TRBD1

CDR3 DNA: TGTGCCAGCTCTCCCACCGACTCCAGCTCTGGAAACACCATATATTTT
CDR3 protein: CASSPTDSSSGNTIYF
CDR3 length: 16
J gene: TRBJ1-3
clone size: NA
V gene: TRBV18
D gene: NA

CDR3 DNA: TGTGCCAGTAGCCCCACAGGGATCCATCAGCCCCAGCATTTT
CDR3 protein: CASSPTGIHQPQHF
CDR3 length: 14
J gene: TRBJ1-5
clone size: NA
V gene: TRBV19
D gene: NA

CDR3 DNA: TGTGCCAGCAGCTTATGGGGCAGGGGGAACACTGAAGCTTTCTTT
CDR3 protein: CASSLWGRGNTEAFF
CDR3 length: 15
J gene: TRBJ1-1
clone size: NA
V gene: TRBV13
D gene: NA

CDR3 DNA: TGTGCCAGCAGCCGGTGGGACAGGGATCAGCCCCAGCATTTT
CDR3 protein: CASSRWDRDQPQHF
CDR3 length: 14
J gene: TRBJ1-5
clone size: NA
V gene: TRBV6-5
D gene: TRBD1

CDR3 DNA: TGTGCCAGCAGGCTAGCGCTCGCGAACACCGGGGAGCTGTTTTTT
CDR3 protein: CASRLALANTGELFF
CDR3 length: 15
J gene: TRBJ2-2
clone size: NA
V gene: TRBV6-5
D gene: NA

CDR3 DNA: TGTGCCAGCAGTTCATCCAGATTCAATCAGCCCCAGCATTTT
CDR3 protein: CASSSSRFNQPQHF
CDR3 length: 14
J gene: TRBJ1-5
clone size: NA
V gene: TRBV6-2/TRBV6-3
D gene: NA

CDR3 DNA: TGCGCCAGCAGCTTGAAGGGAGGACAGAACACTGAAGCTTTCTTT
CDR3 protein: CASSLKGGQNTEAFF
CDR3 length: 15
J gene: TRBJ1-1
clone size: NA
V gene: TRBV5-1
D gene: NA

CDR3 DNA: TGTGCCAGCAGTTCTCAGGGGTTGACCCAGTACTTC
CDR3 protein: CASSSQGLTQYF
CDR3 length: 12
J gene: TRBJ2-5
clone size: NA
V gene: TRBV28
D gene: NA

CDR3 DNA: TGTGCCAGCAGCTTGGCTAGCGGGGGGTCTAGCACAGATACGCAGTATTTT
CDR3 protein: CASSLASGGSSTDTQYF
CDR3 length: 17
J gene: TRBJ2-3
clone size: NA
V gene: TRBV11-2
D gene: TRBD2

CDR3 DNA: TGCGCCAGCAGCCAATTAGGCCGGGGAAGGAACACTGAAGCTTTCTTT
CDR3 protein: CASSQLGRGRNTEAFF
CDR3 length: 16
J gene: TRBJ1-1
clone size: NA
V gene: TRBV4-1
D gene: NA